Each of the 12 T cell receptor beta chains below was sequenced from the same sample in a study of blood T cell repertoires in COVID-19. Method: immunoSEQ multiplex PCR; TCRdb's copy keeps in-frame clones and lacks some. The table shows about 98,000 clones, with roughly 80% occurring only once. The sequenced sample was peripheral blood. These receptors were collected from a human donor in a cohort sampled during active COVID-19.

CDR3 loop: CASRPRGNSEDEQYF. DNA for the CDR3: TGCGCCAGCAGACCCCGAGGGAACTCAGAGGACGAGCAGTACTTC. V usage is TRBV5-1 and J usage is TRBJ2-7; D might be TRBD2 (5 bases). The germline V and J ends were trimmed by 5 bases and 5 bases, with 20 bases remaining between them. CDR3 length equals 15 residues. CDR1 and CDR2 (germline): SGHRS, YFSETQ.

The rearrangement joins TRBV5-4 to TRBJ1-3; D is undetermined. The V end lost 4 bases, the J end lost 4 bases, and 18 bases lay between the germline ends. Germline V gene lookup returns CDR1 SGHNT and CDR2 YYREEE (reference sequence). CDR3 length: 16 amino acids. This CDR3 is CASSDYMAGLGNTIYF. For the CDR3, the DNA is TGTGCCAGCAGCGATTATATGGCGGGGTTGGGAAACACCATATATTTT.

This sequence joins TRBV7-3 and TRBJ1-3; TRBD1 aligns across 9 bases. The V gene end was trimmed by 1 base and the J gene end by 3 bases; junction bases not matched to a gene: 7. CDR3 length: 17 residues. Germline lookup yields CDR1 SGHTA and CDR2 FQGTGA. CDR3 sequence reads: CASSLREQGANGNTIYF. The CDR3 DNA reads as TGTGCCAGCAGCTTAAGGGAACAGGGGGCAAATGGAAACACCATATATTTT.

V and J are TRBV12-5 and TRBJ2-1; TRBD2 might be the D (5 bases). Germline V gene data show CDR1 as LGHNT and CDR2 as FRNRAP. This CDR3 region has 12 residues. Trimming shortened V by 0 bases and J by 15 bases, and 12 bases separated the two germline ends. The CDR3 is CASGLVPEVRFF. The CDR3 region has the DNA TGTGCTAGTGGTTTGGTACCGGAGGTACGGTTCTTC.

V gene TRBV4-1 combines with J gene TRBJ1-1; TRBD1 aligns across 8 bases. The trim removed 0 bases at V and 4 bases at J, leaving 4 bases unmatched. The CDR3 is 15 amino acids. Looked up from germline, CDR1 is MGHRA and CDR2 is YSYEKL. CDR3 region: CASSQDGQGGTEAFF. CDR3 nucleotides: TGCGCCAGCAGCCAAGATGGACAGGGTGGCACTGAAGCTTTCTTT.

The rearrangement joins TRBV5-6 to TRBJ1-5, with D possibly TRBD1 on 6 matching bases. V lost 7 bases to trimming and J lost 6 bases, with 20 bases between them. Germline V CDR1 and CDR2: SGHDT, YYEEEE. The CDR3 is made up of 15 amino acids. In nucleotides, the CDR3 is TGTGCCAGCGGCGCCTGGCAGGGGATAGGTCAGCCCCAGCATTTT. It yields the protein CASGAWQGIGQPQHF.

This clone was counted between two and nine times. The chain joins TRBV21-1 to TRBJ1-4; TRBD1, the D gene given by the table, was not confirmed from the DNA. TRBV21-1 counts as a pseudogene. The CDR3 spans 19 residues. CDR3 residues: CASSKVTGTGGTTNEKLFF. The CDR3 DNA is TGTGCCAGCAGCAAAGTGACCGGGACAGGAGGGACAACTAATGAAAAACTGTTTTTT.

This clone was picked up a small number of times. The CDR3 region is CASSSSGLNTEAFF. CDR3 bases: TGTGCCAGCAGCTCCTCGGGACTTAACACTGAAGCTTTCTTT. The chain joins TRBV7-3 to TRBJ1-1; the D gene is possibly TRBD1 (5 bases). V lost 4 bases, J lost 2 bases, and 11 bases lay in between. Germline CDR1 is SGHTA and CDR2 is FQGTGA. This CDR3 has 14 amino acids.

This clone has only a few counts. The rearrangement links TRBV19 to TRBJ1-5; D is unresolved. The CDR3 runs 16 residues. CDR1 and CDR2 (germline): LNHDA, SQIVND (reference sequence). Trimming took off 1 base at V and 0 bases at J, with 10 bases between the two ends. The DNA for the CDR3 is TGTGCCAGTAGTATAGGAGGCGGGGTTAGCAATCAGCCCCAGCATTTT. Encoded protein: CASSIGGGVSNQPQHF.

The chain carries TRBV4-1 and TRBJ2-7; TRBD1 aligns across 8 bases. This CDR3 is 14 amino acids long. The germline V gene has CDR1 MGHRA and CDR2 YSYEKL. Unmatched junction bases numbered 5, after V lost 1 base and J lost 6 bases. CDR3 sequence: CASSQVDRAGEQYF. The CDR3 nucleotides are TGCGCCAGCAGCCAAGTGGACAGGGCAGGCGAGCAGTACTTC.

The rearrangement joins TRBV19 to TRBJ2-1; tentative D call: TRBD1 (5 bases). Germline CDR1 and CDR2: LNHDA and SQIVND (reference sequence). V gave up 3 bases and J gave up 8 bases, with 14 bases separating them. The CDR3 loop spans 14 amino acids. For the CDR3, the DNA is TGTGCCAGTAGTATGGAAGGGGCTGGCTATGAGCAGTTCTTC. This gives the protein CASSMEGAGYEQFF.

V is TRBV5-4 and J is TRBJ2-2; 7 nucleotides line up with TRBD1. The germline gives CDR1 SGHNT, CDR2 YYREEE (reference sequence). With 4 bases clipped from V and 7 bases from J, the junction kept 25 bases outside the gene matches. This CDR3 has 20 residues. CDR3 DNA: TGTGCCAGCAGCCTGATTAACCTTGGAGCTGGGACAGCCAGGTTCGGGGAGCTGTTTTTT. This codes for CASSLINLGAGTARFGELFF.